The entry that follows covers one T cell receptor (beta chain) sequence. This clone was counted between two and nine times. Its binding antigen is unknown. There are no base qualities to consult, and no much larger clone falls within one base. This sample was taken from a study of radiotherapy plus CTLA-4 blockade in lung cancer (dated by TCRdb to 2017 to 2018). A note on the overall study: Among enrolled patients, roughly 18% had an objective response and about 30% reached disease control. General findings and caveats noted by the study authors: After treatment with radiotherapy and ipilimumab, TCR clones that originated in tumors expanded in peripheral blood. Early dynamic changes in blood T cell clones, together with increased serum interferon-beta after radiation, were reported as the strongest predictors of response.

Focal radiation therapy combined with CTLA-4 blockade (ipilimumab) was tested in patients with chemo-refractory metastatic non-small-cell lung cancer. Looking up the germline V gene (reference sequence) yields CDR1 SEHNR and CDR2 FQNEAQ. Here V drops 7 bases and J drops 4 bases, and the junction holds 4 bases not matched to any gene. Its CDR3 holds 14 amino acids, cysteine through phenylalanine. CDR3 DNA only is kept here, 42 bases in frame from base 1. The library was made by the immunoSEQ multiplex PCR assay. TCRdb holds this immuneACCESS table with in-frame rearrangements only. Some clones are missing; in checked studies, unresolved V genes explain under half, and the rest has no known cause. This sample lists around 22,000 clones; about 71% were detected once. The top ten hold 3% to 4% of the sample.

The source of this sequence is a human donor with non-small cell lung cancer whose response to radiotherapy plus ipilimumab could not be evaluated. The V and J genes are TRBV7-9 and TRBJ2-5; the central 12 bases match TRBD2. Material: peripheral blood, obtained from a patient treated with radiotherapy plus ipilimumab. The sequenced DNA is TGTGCCAGCACTAAGGGACTAGCGGGAGAGACCCAGTACTTC. Its coded protein is CASTKGLAGETQYF.